Here is one T cell receptor beta chain with its context. Seattle patient enrollment occurred during active infection, with longitudinal follow-up thereafter. Sequencing used immunoSEQ multiplex PCR; TCRdb keeps in-frame clones, though not all of them. The table lists hundreds of thousands of clones, about 88% of them singletons, with 6% to 8.5% in the top ten. V trimming: 2 bases; J trimming: 0 bases; junction bases outside the gene matches: 10. The CDR3 consists of 17 residues. Looked up from germline, CDR1 is SGDLS and CDR2 is YYNGEE. This specimen comes from a study of blood T cell repertoires in COVID-19.

Sequencing used peripheral blood. The receptor comes from a woman between 70 and 85 years old with COVID-19, enrolled during active disease. This sequence joins TRBV9 and TRBJ1-1; 7 nucleotides line up with TRBD1. CDR3 protein: CASSVGAGGGLNTEAFF. CDR3 sequence (DNA): TGTGCCAGCAGCGTTGGGGCAGGGGGAGGACTGAACACTGAAGCTTTCTTT.